The TCR beta chain under discussion was sequenced for a study of blood T cell repertoires in COVID-19. The wider study: T cells, B-cell-depleted T cells, or PBMCs supplied cDNA or gDNA.

This clone was detected a few times. Seattle patients were enrolled during active infection and followed longitudinally. In the authors' methods: The authors estimated nucleated cell counts from reference gene primer amplification. TCRdb's copy holds only in-frame clones and misses some; the assay was immunoSEQ multiplex PCR. D and trimming were read from the DNA, whereas the V and J calls and clone size are those reported in that table. The sample contains about 99,000 clones, about four fifths of which appear only once. Germline CDR1 SNHLY, CDR2 FYNNEI. The CDR3 sequence is 14 residues long. Trimming cost V 8 bases and J 4 bases, with 14 bases left between them.

Sequences were obtained from peripheral blood. The receptor's source is a man older than 75 with COVID-19, enrolled during active disease. This sequence joins TRBV2 and TRBJ2-2; possibly TRBD1 for D (6 bases). The CDR3 nucleotides are TGTGCCAGCGACCAGGGGCCGGTCACCGGGGAGCTGTTTTTT. This encodes CASDQGPVTGELFF.